This T cell receptor (beta chain) was sequenced in a study of cytomegalovirus exposure and HLA in healthy donors. The PCR was carried out with 60 Vbeta primers and 13 Jbeta primers. Data came from immunoSEQ multiplex PCR; TCRdb stores just in-frame clones and leaves some out. The data contain about 160,000 clones, about 81% of them seen just once; the ten biggest clones take up 2.5% to 3%. This CDR3 has 13 amino acids. From germline, CDR1 is MNHNY and CDR2 SVGAGI (reference sequence). The V gene lost 10 bases and the J gene lost 5 bases, with 12 bases spanning the gap. The chain employs TRBV6-6 and TRBJ1-6; D is unclear. The sample was PBMCs. The sequence derives from a woman aged 45-59 years in good health and CMV-seropositive. Here the CDR3 DNA reads TGTGCCACTTTATACTTGGATAATTCACCCCTCCACTTT. Translating it yields CATLYLDNSPLHF.